This T cell receptor (beta chain) stems from a study of shared clonotypes between healthy human individuals. Unmatched junction bases numbered 8, after V lost 11 bases and J lost 2 bases. Germline CDR1 is MNHEY and CDR2 is SVGAGI. The length of the CDR3 is 13 residues. This clone turned up a few times. The table came from immunoSEQ multiplex PCR; TCRdb's copy has only in-frame clones and leaves some out. The sample consists of about 1 million clones, about 70% of them appearing once. Healthy and HIV-negative, the adult donors had no recent acute infections or vaccinations. The sequencing input was memory CD4+ T cells sorted from blood. Documented subset: CD45RA-negative fraction. This clonotype originated in a man aged 18 to 30 in good health. The gene calls are TRBV6-5 and TRBJ2-7; 8 bases line up with TRBD2. CDR3 bases: TGTGCCGCGAGGGCCGGGGGGGCCTACGAGCAGTACTTC. This codes for CAARAGGAYEQYF.